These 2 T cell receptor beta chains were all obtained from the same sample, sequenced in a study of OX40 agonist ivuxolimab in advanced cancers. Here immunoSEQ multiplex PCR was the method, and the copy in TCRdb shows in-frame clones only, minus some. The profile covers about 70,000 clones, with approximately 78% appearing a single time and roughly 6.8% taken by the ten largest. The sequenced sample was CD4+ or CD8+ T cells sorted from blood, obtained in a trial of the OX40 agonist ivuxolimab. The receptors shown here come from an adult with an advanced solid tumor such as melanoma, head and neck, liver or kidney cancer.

In DNA form, the CDR3 reads TGTGCCAGCAGTTCCCCCGCAAAACTATTAGGAACTGAAGCTTTCTTT. Translation gives CASSSPAKLLGTEAFF. The rearrangement uses TRBV28 and TRBJ1-1; D gene ambiguous. Trimming took off 4 bases at V and 5 bases at J, with 20 bases between the two ends. Germline V CDR1 and CDR2: MDHEN, SYDVKM. This CDR3 spans 16 amino acids.

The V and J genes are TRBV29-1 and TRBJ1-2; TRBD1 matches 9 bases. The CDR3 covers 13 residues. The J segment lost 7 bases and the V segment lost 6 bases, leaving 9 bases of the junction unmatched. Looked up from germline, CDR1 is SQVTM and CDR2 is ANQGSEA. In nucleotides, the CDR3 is TGCAGCGTCAGGACAGGGGAAGCCAGTGGCTACACCTTC. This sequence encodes CSVRTGEASGYTF.